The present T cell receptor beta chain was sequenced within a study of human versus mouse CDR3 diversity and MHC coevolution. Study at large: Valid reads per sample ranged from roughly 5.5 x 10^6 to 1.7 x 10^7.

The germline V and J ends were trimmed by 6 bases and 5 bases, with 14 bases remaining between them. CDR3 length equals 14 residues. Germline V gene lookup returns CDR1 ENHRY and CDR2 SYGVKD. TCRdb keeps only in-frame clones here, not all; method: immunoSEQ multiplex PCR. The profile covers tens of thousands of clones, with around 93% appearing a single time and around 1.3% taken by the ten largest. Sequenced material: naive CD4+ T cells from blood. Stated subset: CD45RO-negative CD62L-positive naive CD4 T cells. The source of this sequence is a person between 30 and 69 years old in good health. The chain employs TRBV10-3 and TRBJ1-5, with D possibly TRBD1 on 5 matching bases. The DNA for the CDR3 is TGTGCCATCAGCCAAAGACAGAACGATCAGCCCCAGCATTTT. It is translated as CAISQRQNDQPQHF.